This T cell receptor beta chain appears in the sequencing data of a study of shared clonotypes between healthy human individuals. Terminally differentiated effector memory CD45RA+ cells were excluded by CCR7 positive selection of CD45RO-negative cells. The CDR3 totals 18 residues. The J segment lost 2 bases and the V segment lost 6 bases, leaving 19 bases of the junction unmatched. Germline CDR1 and CDR2: SQVTM and ANQGSEA. Sequenced by immunoSEQ multiplex PCR; TCRdb stores in-frame clones only, minus some. In the table there are about 680,000 clones, roughly nine tenths of which are singletons. This rearrangement joins TRBV29-1 to TRBJ2-1; 7 bases fit TRBD2. This receptor was obtained from a man aged 25-45 years in good health. The sequenced sample consisted of naive CD8+ T cells sorted from blood. The CDR3 loop is CSVPNLEIAGTTYNEQFF. The CDR3 DNA sequence: TGCAGCGTCCCGAACTTGGAGATAGCGGGTACCACCTACAATGAGCAGTTCTTC.